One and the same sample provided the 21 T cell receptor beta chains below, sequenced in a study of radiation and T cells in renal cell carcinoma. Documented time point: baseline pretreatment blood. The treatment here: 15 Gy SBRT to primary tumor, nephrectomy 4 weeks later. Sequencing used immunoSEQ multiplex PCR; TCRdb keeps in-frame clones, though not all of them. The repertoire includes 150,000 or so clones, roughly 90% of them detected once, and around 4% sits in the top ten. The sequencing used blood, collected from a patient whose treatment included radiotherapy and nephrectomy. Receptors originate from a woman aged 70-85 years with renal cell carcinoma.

The CDR3 DNA follows: TGCGCCAGCAGTTCAGGGGGGAGTGAAAAACTGTTTTTT. Its protein is CASSSGGSEKLFF. V usage is TRBV5-1 and J usage is TRBJ1-4; 7 bases are a match to TRBD1. This CDR3 is 13 amino acids long. The junction had 5 bases not matched to a gene; V was cut back by 5 bases and J by 7 bases. CDR1 SGHRS and CDR2 YFSETQ come from the germline V gene.

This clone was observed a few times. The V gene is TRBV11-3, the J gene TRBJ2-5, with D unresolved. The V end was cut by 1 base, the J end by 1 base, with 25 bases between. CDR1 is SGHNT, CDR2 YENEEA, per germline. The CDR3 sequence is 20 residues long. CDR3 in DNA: TGTGCCAGCAGCTTAGTTTGGAGTATGCTCGAGCATCGGGTCCAAGAGACCCAGTACTTC. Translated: CASSLVWSMLEHRVQETQYF.

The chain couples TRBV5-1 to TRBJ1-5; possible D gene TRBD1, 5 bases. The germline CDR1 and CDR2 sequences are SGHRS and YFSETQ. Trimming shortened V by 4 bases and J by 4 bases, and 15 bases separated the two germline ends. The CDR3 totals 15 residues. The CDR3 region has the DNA TGCGCCAGCAGCGCGGGGACGTCGGGGAATCAGCCCCAGCATTTT. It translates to CASSAGTSGNQPQHF.

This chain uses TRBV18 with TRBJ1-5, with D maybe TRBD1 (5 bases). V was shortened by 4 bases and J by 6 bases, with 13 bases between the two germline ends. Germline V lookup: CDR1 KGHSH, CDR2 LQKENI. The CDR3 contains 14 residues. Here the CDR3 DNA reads TGTGCCAGCTCACGGGCCGGACAAAGTCAGCCCCAGCATTTT. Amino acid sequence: CASSRAGQSQPQHF.

The CDR3 coding sequence is TGTGCCAGCAGTCCGTCTCGGACCGGGGAGCTGTTTTTT. It codes for CASSPSRTGELFF. The V call is TRBV6-1, the J call TRBJ2-2; D remains unclear. The ends were cut back, 5 bases at V and 5 bases at J, with 9 bases in the middle. Germline assignment: CDR1 MNHNS and CDR2 SASEGT. This CDR3 has 13 amino acids.

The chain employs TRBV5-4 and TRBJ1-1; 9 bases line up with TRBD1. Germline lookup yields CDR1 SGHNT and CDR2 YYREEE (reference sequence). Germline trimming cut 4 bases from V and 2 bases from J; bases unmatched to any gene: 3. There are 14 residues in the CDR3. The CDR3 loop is CASSQQGANTEAFF. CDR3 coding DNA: TGTGCCAGCAGCCAACAGGGGGCAAACACTGAAGCTTTCTTT.

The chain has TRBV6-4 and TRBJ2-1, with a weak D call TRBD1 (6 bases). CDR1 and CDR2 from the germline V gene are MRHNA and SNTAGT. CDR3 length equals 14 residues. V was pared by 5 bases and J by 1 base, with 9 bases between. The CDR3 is CASSKDSSYNEQFF. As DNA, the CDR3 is TGTGCCAGCAGTAAGGACAGTTCCTACAATGAGCAGTTCTTC.

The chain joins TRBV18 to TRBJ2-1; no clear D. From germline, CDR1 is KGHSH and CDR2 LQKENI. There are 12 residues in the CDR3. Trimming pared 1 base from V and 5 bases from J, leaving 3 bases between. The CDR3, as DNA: TGTGCCAGCTCACCACTTAACAATGAGCAGTTCTTC. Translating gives CASSPLNNEQFF.

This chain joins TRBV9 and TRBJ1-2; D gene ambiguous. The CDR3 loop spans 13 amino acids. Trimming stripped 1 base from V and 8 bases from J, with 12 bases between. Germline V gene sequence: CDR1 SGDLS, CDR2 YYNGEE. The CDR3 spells CASSVNMVGGYTF. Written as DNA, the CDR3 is TGTGCCAGCAGCGTAAATATGGTGGGAGGCTACACCTTC.

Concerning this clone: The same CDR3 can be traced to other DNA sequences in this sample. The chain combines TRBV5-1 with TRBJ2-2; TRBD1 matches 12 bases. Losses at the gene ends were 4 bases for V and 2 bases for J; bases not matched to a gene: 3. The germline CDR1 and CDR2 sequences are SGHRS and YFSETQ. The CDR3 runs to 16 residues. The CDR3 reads CASSLGTGGNTGELFF. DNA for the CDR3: TGCGCCAGCAGCCTAGGGACAGGGGGCAACACCGGGGAGCTGTTTTTT.

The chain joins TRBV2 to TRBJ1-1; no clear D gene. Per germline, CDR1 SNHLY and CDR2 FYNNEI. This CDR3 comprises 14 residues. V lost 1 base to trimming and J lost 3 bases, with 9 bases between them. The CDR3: CASSEVRGHTEAFF. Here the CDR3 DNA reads TGTGCCAGCAGTGAAGTCCGGGGTCACACTGAAGCTTTCTTT. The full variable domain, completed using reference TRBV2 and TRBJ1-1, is EPEVTQTPSHQVTQMGQEVILRCVPISNHLYFYWYRQILGQKVEFLVSFYNNEISEKSEIFDDQFSVERPDGSNFTLKIRSTKLEDSAMYFCASSEVRGHTEAFFGQGTRLTVV.

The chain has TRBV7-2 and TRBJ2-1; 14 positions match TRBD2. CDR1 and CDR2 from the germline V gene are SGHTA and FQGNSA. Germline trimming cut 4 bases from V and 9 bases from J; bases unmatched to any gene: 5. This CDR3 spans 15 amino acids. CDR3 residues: CASSSRLAGGSEQFF. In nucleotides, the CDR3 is TGTGCCAGCAGCTCTAGACTAGCGGGGGGGAGTGAGCAGTTCTTC.

The CDR3 nucleotides read TGTGCCAGCAGCTACCTTGGTGGCCGATTTGACGAGCAGTACTTC. The encoded protein is CASSYLGGRFDEQYF. The chain carries TRBV7-2 and TRBJ2-7, with D uncertain. Germline V gene data show CDR1 as SGHTA and CDR2 as FQGNSA. The CDR3 length is 15 residues. V lost 4 bases and J lost 5, with 18 bases in between.

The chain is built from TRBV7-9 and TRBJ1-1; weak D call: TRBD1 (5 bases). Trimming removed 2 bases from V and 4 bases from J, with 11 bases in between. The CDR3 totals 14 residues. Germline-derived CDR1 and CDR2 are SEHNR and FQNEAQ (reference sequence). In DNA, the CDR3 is TGTGCCAGCAGCTTAAGGGGTGGTGGCACTGAAGCTTTCTTT. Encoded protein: CASSLRGGGTEAFF.

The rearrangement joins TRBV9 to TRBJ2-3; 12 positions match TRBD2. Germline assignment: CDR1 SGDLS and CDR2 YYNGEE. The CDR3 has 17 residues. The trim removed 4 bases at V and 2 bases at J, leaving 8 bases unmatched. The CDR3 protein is CASSSRLAGDLTDTQYF. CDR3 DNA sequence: TGTGCCAGCAGCTCGAGACTAGCGGGGGACCTCACAGATACGCAGTATTTT.

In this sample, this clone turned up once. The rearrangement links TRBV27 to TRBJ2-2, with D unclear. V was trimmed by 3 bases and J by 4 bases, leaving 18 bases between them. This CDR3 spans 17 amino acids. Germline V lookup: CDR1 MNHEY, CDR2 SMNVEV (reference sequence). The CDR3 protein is CASSFQTGRAGTGELFF. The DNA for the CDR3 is TGTGCCAGCAGTTTCCAAACGGGTAGGGCTGGCACCGGGGAGCTGTTTTTT.

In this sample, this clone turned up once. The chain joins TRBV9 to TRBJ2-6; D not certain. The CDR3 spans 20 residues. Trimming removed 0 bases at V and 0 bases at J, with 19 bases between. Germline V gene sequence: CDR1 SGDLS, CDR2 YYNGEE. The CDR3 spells CASSVGIVQGKGSGANVLTF. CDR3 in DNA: TGTGCCAGCAGCGTAGGGATAGTTCAAGGAAAGGGCTCTGGGGCCAACGTCCTGACTTTC.

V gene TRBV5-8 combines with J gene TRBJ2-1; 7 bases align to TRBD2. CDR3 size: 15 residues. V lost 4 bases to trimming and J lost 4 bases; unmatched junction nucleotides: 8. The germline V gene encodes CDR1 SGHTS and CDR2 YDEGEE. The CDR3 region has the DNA TGTGCCAGCAGCCTTCGGGGGGACCTTTACAATGAGCAGTTCTTC. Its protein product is CASSLRGDLYNEQFF.

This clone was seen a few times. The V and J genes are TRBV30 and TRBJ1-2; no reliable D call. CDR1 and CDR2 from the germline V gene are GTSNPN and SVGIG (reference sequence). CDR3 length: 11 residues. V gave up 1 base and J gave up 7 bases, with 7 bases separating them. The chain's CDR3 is CAWSGGIGYTF. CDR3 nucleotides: TGTGCCTGGAGTGGCGGGATTGGCTACACCTTC. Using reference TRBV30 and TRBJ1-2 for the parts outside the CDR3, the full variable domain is SQTIHQWPATLVQPVGSPLSLECTVEGTSNPNLYWYRQAAGRGLQLLFYSVGIGQISSEVPQNLSASRPQDRQFILSSKKLLLSDSGFYLCAWSGGIGYTFGSGTRLTVV.

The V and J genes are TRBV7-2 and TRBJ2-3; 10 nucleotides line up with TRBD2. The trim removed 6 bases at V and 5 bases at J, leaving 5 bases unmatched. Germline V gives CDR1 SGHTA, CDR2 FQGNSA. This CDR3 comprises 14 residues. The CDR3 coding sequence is TGTGCCAGCAGGGAAGCGGGGGGGATAGATACGCAGTATTTT. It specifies CASREAGGIDTQYF.

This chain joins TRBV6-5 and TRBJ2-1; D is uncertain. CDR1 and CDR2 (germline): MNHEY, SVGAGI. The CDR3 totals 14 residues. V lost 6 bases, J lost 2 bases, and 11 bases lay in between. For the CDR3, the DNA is TGTGCCAGCAGCTCGAATGGCCCCTACAATGAGCAGTTCTTC. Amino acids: CASSSNGPYNEQFF.